The sequence of this T cell receptor (beta chain) was determined in a study of blood T cell repertoires in COVID-19. Study-level background: T cells, B-cell-depleted T cells, or PBMCs supplied cDNA or gDNA.

As handled by the study authors: Cell counts per sample came from amplifying reference gene primers. The method was immunoSEQ multiplex PCR; TCRdb's version includes in-frame clones alone and lacks a portion of them. V, J and clone size were drawn from that table, and D and trimming were deduced from the DNA. The sample comprises under 75,000 clones, approximately 80% of which are singletons, and approximately 30% rests with the top ten. The germline V and J ends were trimmed by 0 bases and 0 bases, with 9 bases remaining between them. Germline CDR1 MGHDK, CDR2 SYGVNS. The CDR3 has 16 residues. This clone was found once.

The chain is built from TRBV25-1 and TRBJ1-5; D gene uncertain. The receptor was isolated from a woman of 80 years or more with active or convalescent COVID-19. Sequenced: peripheral blood. The CDR3 loop reads CASSEYGRRSNQPQHF. The CDR3 DNA sequence: TGTGCCAGCAGTGAATACGGCAGGCGTAGCAATCAGCCCCAGCATTTT.